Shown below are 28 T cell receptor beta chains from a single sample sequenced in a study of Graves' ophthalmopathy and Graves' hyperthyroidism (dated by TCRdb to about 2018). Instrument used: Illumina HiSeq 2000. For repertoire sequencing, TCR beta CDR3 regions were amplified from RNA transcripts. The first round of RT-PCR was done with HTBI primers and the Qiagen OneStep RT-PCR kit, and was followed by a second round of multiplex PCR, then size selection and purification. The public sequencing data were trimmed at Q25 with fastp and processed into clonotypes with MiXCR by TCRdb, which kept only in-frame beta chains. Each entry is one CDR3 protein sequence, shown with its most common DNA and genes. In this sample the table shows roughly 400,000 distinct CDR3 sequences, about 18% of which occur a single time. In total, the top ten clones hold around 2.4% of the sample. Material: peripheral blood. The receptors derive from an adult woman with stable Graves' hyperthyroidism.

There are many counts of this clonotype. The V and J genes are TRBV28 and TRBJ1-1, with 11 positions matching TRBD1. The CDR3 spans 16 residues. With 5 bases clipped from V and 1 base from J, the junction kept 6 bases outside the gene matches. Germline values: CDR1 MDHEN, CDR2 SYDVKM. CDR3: CASSPIGQGANTEAFF. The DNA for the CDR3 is TGTGCCAGCAGTCCAATCGGACAGGGGGCGAACACTGAAGCTTTCTTT.

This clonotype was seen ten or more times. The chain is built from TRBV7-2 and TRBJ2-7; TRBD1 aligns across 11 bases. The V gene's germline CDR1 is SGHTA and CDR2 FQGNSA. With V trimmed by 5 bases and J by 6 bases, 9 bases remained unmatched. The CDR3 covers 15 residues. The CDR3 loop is CASSDEDRGQLEQYF. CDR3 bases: TGTGCCAGCAGCGACGAGGACAGGGGGCAGCTCGAGCAGTACTTC.

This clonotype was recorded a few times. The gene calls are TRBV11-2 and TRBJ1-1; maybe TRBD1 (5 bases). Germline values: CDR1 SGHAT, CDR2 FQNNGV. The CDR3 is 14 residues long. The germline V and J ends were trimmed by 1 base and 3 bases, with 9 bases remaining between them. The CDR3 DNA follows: TGTGCCAGCAGCTTAGTGGGGGAATACACTGAAGCTTTCTTT. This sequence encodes CASSLVGEYTEAFF.

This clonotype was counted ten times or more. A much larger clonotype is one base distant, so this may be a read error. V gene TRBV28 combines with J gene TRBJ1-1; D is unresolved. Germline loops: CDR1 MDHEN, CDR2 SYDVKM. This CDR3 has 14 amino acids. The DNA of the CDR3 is TGTGCCAGCAGTTTTGTTGTGGAGAACACTGAAGCTTCCTTT. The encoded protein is CASSFVVENTEASF. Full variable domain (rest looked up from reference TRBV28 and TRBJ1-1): DVKVTQSSRYLVKRTGEKVFLECVQDMDHENMFWYRQDPGLGLRLIYFSYDVKMKEKGDIPEGYSVSREKKERFSLILESASTNQTSMYLCASSFVVENTEASFGQGTRLTVV.

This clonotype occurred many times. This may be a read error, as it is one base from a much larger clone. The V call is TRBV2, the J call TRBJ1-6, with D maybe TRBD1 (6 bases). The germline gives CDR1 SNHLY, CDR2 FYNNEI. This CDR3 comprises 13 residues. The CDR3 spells CASRDSNNSHLHF. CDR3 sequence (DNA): TGTGCCAGCAGGGACAGTAATAATTCACACCTCCACTTT.

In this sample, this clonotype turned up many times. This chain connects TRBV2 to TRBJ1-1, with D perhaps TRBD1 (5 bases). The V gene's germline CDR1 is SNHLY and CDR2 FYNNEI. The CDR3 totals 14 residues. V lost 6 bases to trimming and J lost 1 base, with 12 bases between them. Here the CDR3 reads CASRRGRSNTEAFF. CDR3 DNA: TGTGCCAGCAGGCGGGGCAGGTCGAACACTGAAGCTTTCTTT.

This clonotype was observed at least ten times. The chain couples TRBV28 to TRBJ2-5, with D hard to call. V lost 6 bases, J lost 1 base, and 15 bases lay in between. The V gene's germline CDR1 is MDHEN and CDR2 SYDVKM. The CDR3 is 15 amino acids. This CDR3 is CASSSPFQVQETQYF. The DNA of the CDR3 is TGTGCCAGCAGCTCCCCGTTTCAGGTCCAAGAGACCCAGTACTTC. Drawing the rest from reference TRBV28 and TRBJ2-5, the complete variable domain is DVKVTQSSRYLVKRTGEKVFLECVQDMDHENMFWYRQDPGLGLRLIYFSYDVKMKEKGDIPEGYSVSREKKERFSLILESASTNQTSMYLCASSSPFQVQETQYFGPGTRLLVL.

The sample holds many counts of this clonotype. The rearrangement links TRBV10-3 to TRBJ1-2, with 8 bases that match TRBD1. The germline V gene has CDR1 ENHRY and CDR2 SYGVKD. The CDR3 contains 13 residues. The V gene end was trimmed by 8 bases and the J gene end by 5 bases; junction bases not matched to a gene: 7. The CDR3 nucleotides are TGTGCCATCCGGACAGGGCCAATATATGGCTACACCTTC. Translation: CAIRTGPIYGYTF.

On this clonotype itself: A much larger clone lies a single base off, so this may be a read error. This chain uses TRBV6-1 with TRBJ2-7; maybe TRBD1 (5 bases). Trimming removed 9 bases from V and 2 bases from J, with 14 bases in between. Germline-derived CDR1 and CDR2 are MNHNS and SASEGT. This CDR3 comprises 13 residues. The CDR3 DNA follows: TGTGCCAGTGGCAGGACACGAGCCTACGAGCAGTACTTC. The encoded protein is CASGRTRAYEQYF.

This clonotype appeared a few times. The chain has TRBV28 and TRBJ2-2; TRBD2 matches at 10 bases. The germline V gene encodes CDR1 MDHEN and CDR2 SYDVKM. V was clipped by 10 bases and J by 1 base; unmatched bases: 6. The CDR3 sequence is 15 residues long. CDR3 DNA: TGTGCCATCAGATCTAGCGGGGGGAACACCGGGGAGCTGTTTTTT. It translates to CAIRSSGGNTGELFF.

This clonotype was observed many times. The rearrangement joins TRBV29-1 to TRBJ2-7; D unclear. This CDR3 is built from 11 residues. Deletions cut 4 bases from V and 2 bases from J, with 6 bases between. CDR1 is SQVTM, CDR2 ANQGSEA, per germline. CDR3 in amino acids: CSVVFAYEQYF. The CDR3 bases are TGCAGCGTTGTTTTCGCCTACGAGCAGTACTTC.

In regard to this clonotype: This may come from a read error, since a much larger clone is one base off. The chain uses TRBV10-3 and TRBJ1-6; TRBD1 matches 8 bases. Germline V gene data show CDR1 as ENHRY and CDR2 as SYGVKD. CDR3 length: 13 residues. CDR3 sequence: CAIRGTGDSHLHF. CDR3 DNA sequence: TGTGCCATCAGGGGGACAGGTGATTCACACCTCCACTTT.

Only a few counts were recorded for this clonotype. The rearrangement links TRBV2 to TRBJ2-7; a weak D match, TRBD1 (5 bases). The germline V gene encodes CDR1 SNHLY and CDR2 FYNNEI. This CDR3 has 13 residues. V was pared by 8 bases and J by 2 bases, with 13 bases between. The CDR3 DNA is TGTGCCAGCCACGTCTCAGGGACCTACGAGCAGTACTTC. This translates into CASHVSGTYEQYF.

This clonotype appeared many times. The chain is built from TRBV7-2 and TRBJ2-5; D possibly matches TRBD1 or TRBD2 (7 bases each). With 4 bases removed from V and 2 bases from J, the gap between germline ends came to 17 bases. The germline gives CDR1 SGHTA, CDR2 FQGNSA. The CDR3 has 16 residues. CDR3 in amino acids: CASSSSGGAGQETQYF. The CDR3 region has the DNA TGTGCCAGCAGCTCGTCAGGGGGAGCGGGACAAGAGACCCAGTACTTC.

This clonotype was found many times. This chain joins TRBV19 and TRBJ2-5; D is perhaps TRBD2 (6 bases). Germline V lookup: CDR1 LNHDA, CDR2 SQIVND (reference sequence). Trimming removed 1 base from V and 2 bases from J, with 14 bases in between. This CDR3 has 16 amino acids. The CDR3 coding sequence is TGTGCCAGTAGTATAGGTTGGGGACTTACACAAGAGACCCAGTACTTC. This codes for CASSIGWGLTQETQYF. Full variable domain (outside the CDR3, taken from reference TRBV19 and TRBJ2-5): DGGITQSPKYLFRKEGQNVTLSCEQNLNHDAMYWYRQDPGQGLRLIYYSQIVNDFQKGDIAEGYSVSREKKESFPLTVTSAQKNPTAFYLCASSIGWGLTQETQYFGPGTRLLVL.

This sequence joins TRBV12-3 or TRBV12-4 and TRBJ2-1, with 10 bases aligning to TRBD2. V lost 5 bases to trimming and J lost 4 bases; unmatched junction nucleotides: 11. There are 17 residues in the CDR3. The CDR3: CASSPPVSGRPYNEQFF. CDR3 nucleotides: TGTGCCAGCAGTCCCCCCGTTAGCGGGAGGCCTTACAATGAGCAGTTCTTC.

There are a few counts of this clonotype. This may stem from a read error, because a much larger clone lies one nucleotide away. CDR3 sequence reads: CASALPGNQPQHF. CDR3 nucleotide sequence: TGTGCTAGTGCCCTCCCTGGCAATCAGCCCCAGCATTTT. The chain recombines TRBV12-5 with TRBJ1-5; D is unclear. The CDR3 has 13 residues. Trimming pared 7 bases from V and 2 bases from J, leaving 9 bases between. Per the germline V gene, CDR1 is LGHNT and CDR2 is FRNRAP.

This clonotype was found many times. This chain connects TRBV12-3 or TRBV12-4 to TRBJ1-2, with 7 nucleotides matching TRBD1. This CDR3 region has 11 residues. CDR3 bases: TGTGCAGACAGGGAATTCTATGGCTACACCTTC. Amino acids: CADREFYGYTF.

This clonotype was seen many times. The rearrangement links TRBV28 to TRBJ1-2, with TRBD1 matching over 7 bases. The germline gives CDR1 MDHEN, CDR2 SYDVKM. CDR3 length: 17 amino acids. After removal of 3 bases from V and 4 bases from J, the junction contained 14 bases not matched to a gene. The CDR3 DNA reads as TGTGCCAGCAGTTTTATCTGGGACAGAGCCCAGCCCTATGGCTACACCTTC. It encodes CASSFIWDRAQPYGYTF.

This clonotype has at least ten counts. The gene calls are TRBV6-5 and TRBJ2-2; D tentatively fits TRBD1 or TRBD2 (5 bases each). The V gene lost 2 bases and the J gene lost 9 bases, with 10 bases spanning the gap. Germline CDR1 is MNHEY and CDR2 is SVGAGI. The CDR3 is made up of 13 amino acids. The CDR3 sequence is CASSYRGPRELFF. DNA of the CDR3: TGTGCCAGCAGTTACAGGGGACCCAGGGAGCTGTTTTTT.

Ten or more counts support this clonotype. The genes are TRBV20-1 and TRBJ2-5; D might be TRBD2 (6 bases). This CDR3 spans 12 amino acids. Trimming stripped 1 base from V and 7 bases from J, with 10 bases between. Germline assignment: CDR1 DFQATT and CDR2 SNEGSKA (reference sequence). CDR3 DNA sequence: TGCAGTGCTAGAGTTATGGGGGGGACCCAGTACTTC. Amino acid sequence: CSARVMGGTQYF.

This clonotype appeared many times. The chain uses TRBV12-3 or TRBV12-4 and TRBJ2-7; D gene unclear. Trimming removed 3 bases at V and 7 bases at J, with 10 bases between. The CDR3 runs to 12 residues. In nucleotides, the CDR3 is TGTGCCAGCAGTTTTGGGATATCTGAGCAGTACTTC. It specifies CASSFGISEQYF.

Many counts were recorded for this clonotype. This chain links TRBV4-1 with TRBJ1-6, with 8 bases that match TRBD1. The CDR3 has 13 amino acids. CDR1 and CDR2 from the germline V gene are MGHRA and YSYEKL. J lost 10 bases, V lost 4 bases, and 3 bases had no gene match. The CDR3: CASSPTGESPLHF. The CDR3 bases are TGCGCCAGCAGCCCGACAGGGGAATCACCCCTCCACTTT.

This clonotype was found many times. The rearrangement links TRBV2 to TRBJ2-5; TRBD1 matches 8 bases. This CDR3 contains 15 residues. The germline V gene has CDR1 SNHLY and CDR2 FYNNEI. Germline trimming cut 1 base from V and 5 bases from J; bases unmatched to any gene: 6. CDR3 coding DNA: TGTGCCAGCAGTGAAGGTCCAGGGGGCATGGAGACCCAGTACTTC. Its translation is CASSEGPGGMETQYF.

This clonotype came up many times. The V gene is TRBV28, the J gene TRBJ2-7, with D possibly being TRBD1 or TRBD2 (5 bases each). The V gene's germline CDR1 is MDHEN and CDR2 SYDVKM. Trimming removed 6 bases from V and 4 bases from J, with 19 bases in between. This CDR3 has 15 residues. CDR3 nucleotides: TGTGCCAGCAGCCCAAGACACGGGACCCGATACGAGCAGTACTTC. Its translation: CASSPRHGTRYEQYF.

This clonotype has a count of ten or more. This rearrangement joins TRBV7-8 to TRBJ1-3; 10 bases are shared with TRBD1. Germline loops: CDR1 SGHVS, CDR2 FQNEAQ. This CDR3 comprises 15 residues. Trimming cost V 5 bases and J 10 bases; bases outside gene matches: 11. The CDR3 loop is CASSAGTGALETIYF. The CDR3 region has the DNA TGTGCCAGCAGCGCCGGGACAGGGGCTCTTGAGACCATATATTTT. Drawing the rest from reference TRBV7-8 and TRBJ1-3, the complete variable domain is GAGVSQSPRYKVAKRGQDVALRCDPISGHVSLFWYQQALGQGPEFLTYFQNEAQLDKSGLPSDRFFAERPEGSVSTLKIQRTQQEDSAVYLCASSAGTGALETIYFGEGSWLTVV.

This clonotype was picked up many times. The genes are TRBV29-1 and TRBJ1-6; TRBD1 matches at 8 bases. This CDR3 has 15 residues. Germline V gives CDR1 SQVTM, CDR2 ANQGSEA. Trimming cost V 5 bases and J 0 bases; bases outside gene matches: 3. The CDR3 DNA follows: TGCAGCGTTAGGACAGGGAGCTCCTATAATTCACCCCTCCACTTT. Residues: CSVRTGSSYNSPLHF.

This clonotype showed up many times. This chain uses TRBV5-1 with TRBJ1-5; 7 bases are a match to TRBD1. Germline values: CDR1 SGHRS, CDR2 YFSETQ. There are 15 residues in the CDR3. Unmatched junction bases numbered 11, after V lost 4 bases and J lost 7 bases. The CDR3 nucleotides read TGCGCCAGCAGCCCCCAGGGAGGGGGCGAACAGCCCCAGCATTTT. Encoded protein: CASSPQGGGEQPQHF.